These 29 T cell receptor beta chains came from one sample sequenced in a study of blood T cell repertoires in COVID-19. Repertoires were generated with immunoSEQ multiplex PCR, while TCRdb's copy carries only in-frame clones and drops some. The sample shows 200,000 to 300,000 clones, around 87% of them seen only once. Input material: PBMCs or T cells enriched from blood (not recorded which). These receptors came from a woman aged 40 to 50 with acute COVID-19.

The chain combines TRBV6-5 with TRBJ2-7, with TRBD2 identical over 8 bases. With V trimmed by 6 bases and J by 7 bases, 11 bases remained unmatched. The CDR3 sequence is 14 residues long. Germline V gives CDR1 MNHEY, CDR2 SVGAGI. The DNA for the CDR3 is TGTGCCAGCAGCACCGGGACTAGAGTTAGGGAGCAGTACTTC. This gives the protein CASSTGTRVREQYF.

The V call is TRBV5-6, the J call TRBJ1-1; weak D call: TRBD1 (5 bases). CDR1 and CDR2 from the germline V gene are SGHDT and YYEEEE. V gave up 1 base and J gave up 4 bases, with 14 bases separating them. The CDR3 has 15 amino acids. CDR3: CASSLNGQGITEAFF. DNA of the CDR3: TGTGCCAGCAGCTTGAATGGTCAGGGAATCACTGAAGCTTTCTTT.

The chain couples TRBV15 to TRBJ2-5; 11 bases align to TRBD1. V lost 5 bases to trimming and J lost 4 bases; unmatched junction nucleotides: 6. The length of the CDR3 is 15 residues. Germline CDR1 and CDR2: LNHNV and YYDKDF (reference sequence). CDR3 residues: CATSGRGTGGETQYF. DNA of the CDR3: TGTGCCACCAGCGGAAGAGGGACAGGGGGAGAGACCCAGTACTTC. The full variable domain, with the rest looked up from reference TRBV15 and TRBJ2-5, is DAMVIQNPRYQVTQFGKPVTLSCSQTLNHNVMYWYQQKSSQAPKLLFHYYDKDFNNEADTPDNFQSRRPNTSFCFLDIRSPGLGDTAMYLCATSGRGTGGETQYFGPGTRLLVL.

The chain carries TRBV2 and TRBJ1-6, with 10 bases identical to TRBD1. Germline-derived CDR1 and CDR2 are SNHLY and FYNNEI. With 4 bases clipped from V and 10 bases from J, the junction kept 7 bases outside the gene matches. CDR3 length: 15 amino acids. CDR3 sequence reads: CASSAGQGGRSPLHF. CDR3 nucleotides: TGTGCCAGCAGTGCCGGACAGGGGGGCAGGTCACCCCTCCACTTT.

This chain uses TRBV19 with TRBJ2-7, with 7 bases aligning to TRBD2. V shed 3 bases, J shed 4 bases, and the junction held 6 bases outside the gene matches. The germline gives CDR1 LNHDA, CDR2 SQIVND (reference sequence). The CDR3 totals 14 residues. CDR3 residues: CASSIGGSVYEQYF. The CDR3 DNA reads as TGTGCCAGTAGTATTGGCGGGAGTGTGTACGAGCAGTACTTC.

The CDR3 bases are TGCGCCAGCAGCCCGCAGGGAACTTACACCGGGGAGCTGTTTTTT. It encodes CASSPQGTYTGELFF. The V and J genes are TRBV5-1 and TRBJ2-2; maybe TRBD1 (5 bases). The CDR3 sequence is 15 residues long. V dropped 4 bases and J dropped 3 bases, with 13 bases sitting between them. The germline gives CDR1 SGHRS, CDR2 YFSETQ.

The gene calls are TRBV15 and TRBJ1-1, with no clear D. The V gene lost 0 bases and the J gene lost 4 bases, with 12 bases spanning the gap. In germline, CDR1 is LNHNV, CDR2 YYDKDF (reference sequence). This CDR3 is 15 amino acids long. The CDR3 DNA sequence: TGTGCCACCAGCAGAGATGCCGTTGAGGGCACTGAAGCTTTCTTT. Translation gives CATSRDAVEGTEAFF.

J is TRBJ2-1 and V is TRBV29-1; the D gene is possibly TRBD2 (6 bases). The CDR3 contains 13 residues. Germline loops: CDR1 SQVTM, CDR2 ANQGSEA. V lost 5 bases and J 15 bases, leaving 23 bases between the germline ends. CDR3 bases: TGCAGCGTTCAACCCGGGGGTGCCTTTGGTGTGTTCTTC. Its translation is CSVQPGGAFGVFF.

The CDR3: CSCSLSGNEKLFF. The CDR3, as DNA: TGCAGCTGTAGTCTCTCAGGGAATGAAAAACTGTTTTTT. The chain links TRBV29-1 to TRBJ1-4; D may be TRBD1 (5 bases). Germline CDR1 is SQVTM and CDR2 is ANQGSEA. Trimming stripped 8 bases from V and 5 bases from J, with 15 bases between. CDR3 length: 13 residues.

The V and J genes are TRBV10-1 and TRBJ2-7; D is perhaps TRBD2 (6 bases). From germline, CDR1 is WNHNN and CDR2 SYGVQD (reference sequence). V was pared by 3 bases and J by 2 bases, with 14 bases between. CDR3 length: 15 amino acids. The CDR3 coding sequence is TGCGCCAGCAGTGAAGGATTGGGGGGTACCTACGAGCAGTACTTC. Translated, it gives CASSEGLGGTYEQYF.

This sequence joins TRBV3-1 (or the pseudogene TRBV3-2) and TRBJ2-1; TRBD1 agrees at 7 bases. The CDR3 is 16 residues long. V shed 3 bases and J 2 bases; nucleotides not matched to a gene: 7. Germline CDR1 is LGHDT and CDR2 is YNNKEL (reference sequence). The CDR3 sequence is CASSHPPGTAYNEQFF. The CDR3 region has the DNA TGTGCCAGCAGCCACCCCCCCGGGACAGCCTACAATGAGCAGTTCTTC.

The chain links TRBV11-2 to TRBJ2-7; D ambiguous. Looked up from germline, CDR1 is SGHAT and CDR2 is FQNNGV. The CDR3 extends over 12 amino acids. V was clipped by 7 bases and J by 2 bases, with 9 bases between them. CDR3 nucleotide sequence: TGTGCCAGCACCCCTGGGCCCTACGAGCAGTACTTC. Its translation is CASTPGPYEQYF. Complete variable domain (other parts from reference TRBV11-2 and TRBJ2-7): EAGVAQSPRYKIIEKRQSVAFWCNPISGHATLYWYQQILGQGPKLLIQFQNNGVVDDSQLPKDRFSAERLKGVDSTLKIQPAKLEDSAVYLCASTPGPYEQYFGPGTRLTVT.

The rearrangement joins TRBV3-1 (or the pseudogene TRBV3-2) to TRBJ1-3; D not resolved. The CDR3 consists of 16 residues. Looked up from germline, CDR1 is LGHDT and CDR2 is YNNKEL (reference sequence). V was shortened by 0 bases and J by 1 base, with 10 bases between the two germline ends. CDR3 coding DNA: TGTGCCAGCAGCCAAGATTTGGCGGGATCTGGAAACACCATATATTTT. It encodes CASSQDLAGSGNTIYF.

The rearrangement joins TRBV7-9 to TRBJ1-1; no firm D call. The V gene's germline CDR1 is SEHNR and CDR2 FQNEAQ (reference sequence). This CDR3 spans 13 amino acids. Trimming stripped 1 base from V and 2 bases from J, with 5 bases between. The CDR3, as DNA: TGTGCCAGCAGCTTAGAGACAAACACTGAAGCTTTCTTT. Encoded protein: CASSLETNTEAFF.

This clone was observed a handful of times. V gene TRBV25-1 combines with J gene TRBJ2-5, with 9 bases aligning to TRBD1. The germline V gene encodes CDR1 MGHDK and CDR2 SYGVNS. CDR3 length: 14 residues. V trimming: 4 bases; J trimming: 6 bases; junction bases outside the gene matches: 6. CDR3 in DNA: TGTGCCAGCAGTGCCGGACAGGGGAGGCAGACCCAGTACTTC. It encodes CASSAGQGRQTQYF.

The rearrangement joins TRBV7-3 to TRBJ2-2, with 7 bases aligning to TRBD2. Trimming took 4 bases from V and 1 from J; bases not matched to a gene: 3. Germline V CDR1 and CDR2: SGHTA, FQGTGA. The CDR3 length is 15 residues. The CDR3 loop is CASSSSGENTGELFF. CDR3 nucleotides: TGTGCCAGCAGCTCTAGCGGAGAGAACACCGGGGAGCTGTTTTTT.

This chain uses TRBV29-1 with TRBJ1-1; D not resolved. Germline loops: CDR1 SQVTM, CDR2 ANQGSEA. V was pared by 5 bases and J by 11 bases, with 21 bases between. CDR3 size: 13 residues. CDR3 sequence reads: CSVYREKQVLAFF. CDR3 DNA sequence: TGCAGCGTTTACCGGGAAAAGCAAGTTTTGGCTTTCTTT.

V usage is TRBV13 and J usage is TRBJ2-3; 8 bases map to TRBD2. With 6 bases clipped from V and 1 base from J, the junction kept 3 bases outside the gene matches. Germline loops: CDR1 PRHDT, CDR2 FYEKMQ (reference sequence). The CDR3 length is 14 residues. The CDR3 is CASSTLAGTDTQYF. Written as DNA, the CDR3 is TGTGCCAGCAGTACACTAGCGGGCACAGATACGCAGTATTTT.

CDR3 amino acids: CASTRTENIAKNIQYF. CDR3 in DNA: TGTGCCAGTACCCGGACAGAGAACATAGCCAAAAACATTCAGTACTTC. V is TRBV19 and J is TRBJ2-4; a possible D gene is TRBD1 (6 bases). V dropped 7 bases and J dropped 0 bases, with 16 bases sitting between them. In germline, CDR1 is LNHDA, CDR2 SQIVND (reference sequence). The CDR3 length is 16 residues.

The genes are TRBV5-6 and TRBJ2-2; D might be TRBD2 (6 bases). The V end lost 8 bases, the J end lost 2 bases, and 10 bases lay between the germline ends. The germline V gene has CDR1 SGHDT and CDR2 YYEEEE. The CDR3 length is 13 residues. CDR3 coding DNA: TGTGCCAGTGAGCGGGCCAACACCGGGGAGCTGTTTTTT. Encoded protein: CASERANTGELFF. Looking up the rest from reference TRBV5-6 and TRBJ2-2 gives the full variable domain: DAGVTQSPTHLIKTRGQQVTLRCSPKSGHDTVSWYQQALGQGPQFIFQYYEEEERQRGNFPDRFSGHQFPNYSSELNVNALLLGDSALYLCASERANTGELFFGEGSRLTVL.

The chain uses TRBV30 and TRBJ1-6, with D perhaps matching TRBD1 (6 bases). This CDR3 region has 16 residues. Trimming took off 1 base at V and 6 bases at J, with 16 bases between the two ends. Germline V gene data show CDR1 as GTSNPN and CDR2 as SVGIG (reference sequence). DNA of the CDR3: TGTGCCTGGAGTGGTCAATCTGGGACATTTAATTCACCCCTCCACTTT. Translating gives CAWSGQSGTFNSPLHF. The entire variable domain, with the rest obtained from reference TRBV30 and TRBJ1-6, is as follows: SQTIHQWPATLVQPVGSPLSLECTVEGTSNPNLYWYRQAAGRGLQLLFYSVGIGQISSEVPQNLSASRPQDRQFILSSKKLLLSDSGFYLCAWSGQSGTFNSPLHFGNGTRLTVT.

This clone came up once. The rearrangement joins TRBV9 to TRBJ2-7; 9 nucleotides agree with TRBD2. The CDR3 contains 15 residues. Germline CDR1 is SGDLS and CDR2 is YYNGEE. J lost 6 bases, V lost 3 bases, and 10 bases had no gene match. The CDR3 coding sequence is TGTGCCAGCAGCGCCCTGGGACTAGCTGATAGCGAGCAGTACTTC. Protein product: CASSALGLADSEQYF.

The chain uses TRBV19 and TRBJ2-7, with D possibly matching TRBD2 (6 bases). V lost 5 bases to trimming and J lost 4 bases, with 18 bases between them. This CDR3 region has 15 residues. Germline V lookup: CDR1 LNHDA, CDR2 SQIVND (reference sequence). This CDR3 reads CASSRPFPGGYEQYF. Here the CDR3 DNA reads TGTGCCAGTAGTCGCCCCTTTCCCGGGGGTTACGAGCAGTACTTC.

CDR3 DNA: TGTGCCAGCAGCCAAGACGGACAGGGCCGGGAAAAACTGTTTTTT. This gives the protein CASSQDGQGREKLFF. This chain links TRBV3-1 (or the pseudogene TRBV3-2) with TRBJ1-4, with 8 bases matching TRBD1. Germline V gene data show CDR1 as LGHDT and CDR2 as YNNKEL (reference sequence). V dropped 0 bases and J dropped 8; count of bases not matched to a gene: 5. The CDR3 spans 15 residues.

The V and J genes are TRBV20-1 and TRBJ2-5; 9 nucleotides agree with TRBD2. The germline V gene has CDR1 DFQATT and CDR2 SNEGSKA (reference sequence). This CDR3 contains 16 residues. J gave up 5 bases and V 3 bases, and 13 bases lay outside the gene matches. CDR3 sequence (DNA): TGCAGTGCTAGTTCGACCGGGACTAGCCCAATTGAGACCCAGTACTTC. Its translation: CSASSTGTSPIETQYF.

The J gene is TRBJ2-1, the V gene TRBV5-1; 10 bases match TRBD2. Germline values: CDR1 SGHRS, CDR2 YFSETQ. V dropped 3 bases and J dropped 3; count of bases not matched to a gene: 3. The CDR3 has 15 amino acids. The DNA for the CDR3 is TGCGCCAGCAGCTCGACTAGCGGGTTCTACAATGAGCAGTTCTTC. Its protein product is CASSSTSGFYNEQFF.

This clone was detected once. This rearrangement joins TRBV5-1 to TRBJ1-6; D is undetermined. Trimming pared 0 bases from V and 2 bases from J, leaving 6 bases between. The CDR3 is made up of 15 amino acids. The germline CDR1 and CDR2 sequences are SGHRS and YFSETQ. CDR3 nucleotides: TGCGCCAGCAGCTTGGAACACCCCTATAATTCACCCCTCCACTTT. Translated: CASSLEHPYNSPLHF.

The rearrangement joins TRBV4-1 to TRBJ2-3; TRBD1 matches 8 bases. V gave up 5 bases and J gave up 0 bases; unmatched junction bases: 4. This CDR3 is 15 amino acids long. The germline CDR1 and CDR2 sequences are MGHRA and YSYEKL. This chain's CDR3 is CASSTGDRSTDTQYF. The CDR3 bases are TGCGCCAGCAGCACTGGGGACAGGAGCACAGATACGCAGTATTTT.

This clone was found a few times. The chain links TRBV7-8 to TRBJ2-7; D perhaps matches TRBD2 (6 bases). V lost 2 bases to trimming and J lost 0 bases, with 14 bases between them. This CDR3 has 16 residues. In germline, CDR1 is SGHVS, CDR2 FQNEAQ. The CDR3 region is CASSLSAGPLSYEQYF. The CDR3 nucleotides read TGTGCCAGCAGCTTATCGGCGGGACCCCTCTCCTACGAGCAGTACTTC.